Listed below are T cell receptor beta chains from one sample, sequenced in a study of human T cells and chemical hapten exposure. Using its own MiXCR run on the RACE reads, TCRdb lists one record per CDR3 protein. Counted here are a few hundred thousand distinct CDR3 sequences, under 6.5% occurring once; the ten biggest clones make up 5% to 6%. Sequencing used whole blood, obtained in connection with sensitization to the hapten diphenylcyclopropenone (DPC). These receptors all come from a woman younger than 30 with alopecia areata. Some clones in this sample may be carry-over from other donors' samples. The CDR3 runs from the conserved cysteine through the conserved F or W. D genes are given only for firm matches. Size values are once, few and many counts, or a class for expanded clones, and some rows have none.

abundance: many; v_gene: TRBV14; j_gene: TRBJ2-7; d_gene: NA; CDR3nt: TGTGCCAGCAGCCGGGTTGTGGGGCCATCCTACGAGCAGTACTTC; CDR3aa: CASSRVVGPSYEQYF
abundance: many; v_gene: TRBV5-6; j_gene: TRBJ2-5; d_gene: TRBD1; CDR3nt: TGTGCCAGCAGCCTTAAACAGGGGGCTCGCCAAGAGACCCAGTACTTC; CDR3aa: CASSLKQGARQETQYF
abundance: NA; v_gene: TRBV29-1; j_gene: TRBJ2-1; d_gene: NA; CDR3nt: TGCAGCGTCTCGGAGGGGTATTCGGGACTTTACAATGAGCAGTTCTTC; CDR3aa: CSVSEGYSGLYNEQFF
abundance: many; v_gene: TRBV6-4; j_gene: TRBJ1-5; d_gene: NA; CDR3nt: TGTGCCAGCAGGAAAAGTGGGGGAACACCAAATAGCAATCAGCCCCAGCATTTT; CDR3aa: CASRKSGGTPNSNQPQHF
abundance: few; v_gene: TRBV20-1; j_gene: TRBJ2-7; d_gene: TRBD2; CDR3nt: TGCAGTGCTAGAGGTAACATAGCGGGGGGCGCCTACGAGCAGTACTTC; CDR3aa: CSARGNIAGGAYEQYF
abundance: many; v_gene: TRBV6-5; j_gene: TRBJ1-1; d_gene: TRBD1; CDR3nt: TGTGCCAGCAGACAACAGGGGTCTATGAACACTGAAGCTTTCTTT; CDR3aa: CASRQQGSMNTEAFF
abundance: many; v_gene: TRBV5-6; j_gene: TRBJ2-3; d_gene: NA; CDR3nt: TGTGCCAGCAGCCCCGGGCCCTTCACAGATACGCAGTATTTT; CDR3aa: CASSPGPFTDTQYF
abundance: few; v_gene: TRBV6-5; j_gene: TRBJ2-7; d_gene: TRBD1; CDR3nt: TGTGCCAGCAAGTACGGACAGGGTACCTACGAGCAGTACTTC; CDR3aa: CASKYGQGTYEQYF
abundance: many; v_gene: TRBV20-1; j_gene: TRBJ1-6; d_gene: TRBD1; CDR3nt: TGCAGTGCTAGAAGGCAGGGTTCCAGGGGGATTAATTCACCCCTCCACTTT; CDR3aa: CSARRQGSRGINSPLHF
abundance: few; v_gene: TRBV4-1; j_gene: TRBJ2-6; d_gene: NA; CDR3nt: TGCGCCAGCAGCCAAGAAGCGCTGGACTCTGGGGCCAACGTCCTGACTTTC; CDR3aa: CASSQEALDSGANVLTF
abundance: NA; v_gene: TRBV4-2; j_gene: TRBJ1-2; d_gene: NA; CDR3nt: TGTGCCAGCAGCCAAGAGGGGCCAGAGCATGGCTACACCTTC; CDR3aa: CASSQEGPEHGYTF
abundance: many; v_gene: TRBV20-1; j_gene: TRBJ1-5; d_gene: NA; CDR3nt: TGCAGTGCCAGCAGACAGTTAGCGAGCAATCAGCCCCAGCATTTT; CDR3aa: CSASRQLASNQPQHF
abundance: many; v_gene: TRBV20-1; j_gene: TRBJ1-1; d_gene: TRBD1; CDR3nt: TGCAGTGCTAGAGGGGACAGGCGGAACACTGAAGCTTTCTTT; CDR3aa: CSARGDRRNTEAFF
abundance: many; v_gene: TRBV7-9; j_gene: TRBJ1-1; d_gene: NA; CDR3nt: TGTGCCAGCAGCCCCGTGGGATGGGGGGCGAACACTGAAGCTTTCTTT; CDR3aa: CASSPVGWGANTEAFF
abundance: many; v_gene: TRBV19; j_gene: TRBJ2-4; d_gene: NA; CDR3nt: TGTGCCAGTAGTATAGATTTCACATCAAACATTCAGTACTTC; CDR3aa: CASSIDFTSNIQYF
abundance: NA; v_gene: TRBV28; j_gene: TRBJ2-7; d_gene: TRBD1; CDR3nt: TGTGCCAGCCCCGGACAGGGTAGAGACTACGAGCAGTACTTC; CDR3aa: CASPGQGRDYEQYF
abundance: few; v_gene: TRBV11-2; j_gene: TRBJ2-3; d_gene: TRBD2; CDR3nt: TGTGCCAGCAGCTTAGACGTTTTCCTAGCGGGGGATACGCAGTATTTT; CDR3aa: CASSLDVFLAGDTQYF
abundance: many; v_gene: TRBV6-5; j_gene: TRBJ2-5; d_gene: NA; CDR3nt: TGTGCCAGCAGTTACTCGTCAGGGGTCCAAGAGACCCAGTACTTC; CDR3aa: CASSYSSGVQETQYF
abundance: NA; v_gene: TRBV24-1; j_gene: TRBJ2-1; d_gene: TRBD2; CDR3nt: TGTGCCACCAGTGCGGCTAGCGGGGGGATAAGCTCCTACAATGAGCAGTTCTTC; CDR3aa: CATSAASGGISSYNEQFF
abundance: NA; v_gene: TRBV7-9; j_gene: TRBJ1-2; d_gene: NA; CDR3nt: TGTGCCAGCAGCTTAGCGGGGGCGCAAGGCTACACCTTC; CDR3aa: CASSLAGAQGYTF
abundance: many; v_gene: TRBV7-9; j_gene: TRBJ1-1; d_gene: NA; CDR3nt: TGTGCCAGCAGCTTAGGATTGATGGAGGGTGAAGCTTTCTTT; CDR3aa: CASSLGLMEGEAFF
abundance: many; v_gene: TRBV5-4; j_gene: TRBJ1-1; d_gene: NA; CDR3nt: TGTGCCAGCAGCTTGGTAGGGACCAACACTGAAGCTTTCTTT; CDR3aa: CASSLVGTNTEAFF